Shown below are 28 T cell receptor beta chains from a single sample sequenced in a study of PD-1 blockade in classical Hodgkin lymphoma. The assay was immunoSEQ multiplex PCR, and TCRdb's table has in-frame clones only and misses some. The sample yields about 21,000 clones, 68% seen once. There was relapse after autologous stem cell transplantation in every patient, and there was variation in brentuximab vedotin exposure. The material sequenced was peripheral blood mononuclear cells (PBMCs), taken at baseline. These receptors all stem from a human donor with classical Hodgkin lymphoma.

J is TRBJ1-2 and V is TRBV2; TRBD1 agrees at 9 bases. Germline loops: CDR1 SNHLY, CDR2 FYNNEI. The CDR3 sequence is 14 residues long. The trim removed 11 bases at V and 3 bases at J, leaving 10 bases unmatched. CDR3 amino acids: CASRAQGAYYGYTF. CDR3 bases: TGTGCCTCAAGGGCACAGGGGGCGTACTATGGCTACACCTTC.

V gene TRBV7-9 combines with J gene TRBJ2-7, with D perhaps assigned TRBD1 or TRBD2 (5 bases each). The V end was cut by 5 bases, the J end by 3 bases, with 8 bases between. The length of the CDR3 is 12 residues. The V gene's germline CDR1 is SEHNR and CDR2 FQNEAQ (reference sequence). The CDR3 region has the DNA TGTGCCAGCAGCAGGGACGGCTACGAGCAGTACTTC. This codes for CASSRDGYEQYF. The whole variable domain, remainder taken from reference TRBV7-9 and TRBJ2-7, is DTGVSQNPRHKITKRGQNVTFRCDPISEHNRLYWYRQTLGQGPEFLTYFQNEAQLEKSRLLSDRFSAERPKGSFSTLEIQRTEQGDSAMYLCASSRDGYEQYFGPGTRLTVT.

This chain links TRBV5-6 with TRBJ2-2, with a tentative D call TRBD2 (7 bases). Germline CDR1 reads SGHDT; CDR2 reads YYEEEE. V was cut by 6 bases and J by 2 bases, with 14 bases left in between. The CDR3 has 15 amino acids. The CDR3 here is CASIGGAFNTGELFF. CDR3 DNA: TGTGCCAGCATAGGGGGGGCATTTAACACCGGGGAGCTGTTTTTT. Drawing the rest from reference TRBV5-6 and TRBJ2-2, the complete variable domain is DAGVTQSPTHLIKTRGQQVTLRCSPKSGHDTVSWYQQALGQGPQFIFQYYEEEERQRGNFPDRFSGHQFPNYSSELNVNALLLGDSALYLCASIGGAFNTGELFFGEGSRLTVL.

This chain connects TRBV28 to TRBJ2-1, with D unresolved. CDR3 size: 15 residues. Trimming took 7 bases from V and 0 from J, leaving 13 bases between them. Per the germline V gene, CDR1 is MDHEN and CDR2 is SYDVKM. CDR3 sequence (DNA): TGTGCCAGCACCACGTACGCAGGCTCCTACAATGAGCAGTTCTTC. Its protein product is CASTTYAGSYNEQFF.

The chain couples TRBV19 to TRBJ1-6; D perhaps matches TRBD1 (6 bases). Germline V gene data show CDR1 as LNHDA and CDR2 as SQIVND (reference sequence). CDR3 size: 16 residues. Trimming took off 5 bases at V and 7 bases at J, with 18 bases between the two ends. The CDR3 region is CASSPPTGIHNSPLHF. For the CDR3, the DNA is TGTGCCAGTAGTCCACCGACAGGCATTCACAATTCACCCCTCCACTTT.

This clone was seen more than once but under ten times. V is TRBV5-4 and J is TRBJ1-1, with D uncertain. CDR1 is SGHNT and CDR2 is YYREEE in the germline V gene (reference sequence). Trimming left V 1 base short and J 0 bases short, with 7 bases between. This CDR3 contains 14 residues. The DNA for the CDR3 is TGTGCCAGCAGCTTGACAGAGTTGAACACTGAAGCTTTCTTT. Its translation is CASSLTELNTEAFF.

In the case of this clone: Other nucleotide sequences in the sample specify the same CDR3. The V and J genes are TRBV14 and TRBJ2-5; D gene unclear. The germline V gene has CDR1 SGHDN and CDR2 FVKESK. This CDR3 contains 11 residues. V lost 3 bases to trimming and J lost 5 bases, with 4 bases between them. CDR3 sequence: CASSQAETQYF. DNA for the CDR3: TGTGCCAGCAGCCAGGCCGAGACCCAGTACTTC.

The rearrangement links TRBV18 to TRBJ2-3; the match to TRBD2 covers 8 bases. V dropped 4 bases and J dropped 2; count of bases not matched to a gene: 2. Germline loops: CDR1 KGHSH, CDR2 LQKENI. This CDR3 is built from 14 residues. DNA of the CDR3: TGTGCCAGCTCACTAGCGGGGTCCACAGATACGCAGTATTTT. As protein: CASSLAGSTDTQYF.

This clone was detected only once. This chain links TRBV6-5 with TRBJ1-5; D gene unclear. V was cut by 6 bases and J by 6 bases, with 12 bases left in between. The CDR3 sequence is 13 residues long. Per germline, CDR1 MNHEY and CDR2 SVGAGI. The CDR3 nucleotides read TGTGCCAGCAGCTGGGTTTTCTCTCAGCCCCAGCATTTT. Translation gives CASSWVFSQPQHF.

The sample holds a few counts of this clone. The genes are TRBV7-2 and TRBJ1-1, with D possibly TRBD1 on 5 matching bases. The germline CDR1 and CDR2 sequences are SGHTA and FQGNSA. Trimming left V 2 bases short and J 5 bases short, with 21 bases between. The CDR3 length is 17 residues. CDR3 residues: CASSLTSPGLKGTEAFF. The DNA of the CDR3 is TGTGCCAGCAGCTTAACATCCCCAGGGTTGAAGGGAACTGAAGCTTTCTTT.

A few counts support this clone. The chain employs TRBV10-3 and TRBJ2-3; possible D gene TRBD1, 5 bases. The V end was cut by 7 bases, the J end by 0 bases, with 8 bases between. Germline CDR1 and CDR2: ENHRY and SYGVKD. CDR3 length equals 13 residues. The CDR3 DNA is TGTGCCATCACCAGGGCGAGCACAGATACGCAGTATTTT. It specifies CAITRASTDTQYF.

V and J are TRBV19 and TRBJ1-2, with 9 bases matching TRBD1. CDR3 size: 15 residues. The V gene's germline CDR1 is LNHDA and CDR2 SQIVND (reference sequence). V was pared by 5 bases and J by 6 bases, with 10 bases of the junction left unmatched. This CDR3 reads CASSGQGTRPHGYTF. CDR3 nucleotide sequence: TGTGCCAGTAGTGGACAGGGGACAAGACCCCATGGCTACACCTTC. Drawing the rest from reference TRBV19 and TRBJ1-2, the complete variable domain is DGGITQSPKYLFRKEGQNVTLSCEQNLNHDAMYWYRQDPGQGLRLIYYSQIVNDFQKGDIAEGYSVSREKKESFPLTVTSAQKNPTAFYLCASSGQGTRPHGYTFGSGTRLTVV.

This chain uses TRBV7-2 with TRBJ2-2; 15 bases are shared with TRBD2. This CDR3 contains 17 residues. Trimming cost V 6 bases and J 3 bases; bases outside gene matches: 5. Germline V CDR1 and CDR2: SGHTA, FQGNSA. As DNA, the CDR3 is TGTGCCAGCAGAAGGACTAGCGGGGGGGCGGACACCGGGGAGCTGTTTTTT. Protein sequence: CASRRTSGGADTGELFF. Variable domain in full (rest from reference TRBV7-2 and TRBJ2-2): GAGVSQSPSNKVTEKGKDVELRCDPISGHTALYWYRQSLGQGLEFLIYFQGNSAPDKSGLPSDRFSAERTGGSVSTLTIQRTQQEDSAVYLCASRRTSGGADTGELFFGEGSRLTVL.

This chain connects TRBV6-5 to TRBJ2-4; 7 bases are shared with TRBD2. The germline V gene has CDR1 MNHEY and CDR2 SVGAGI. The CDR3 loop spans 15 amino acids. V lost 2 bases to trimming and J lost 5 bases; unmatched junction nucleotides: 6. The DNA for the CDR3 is TGTGCCAGCAGTTACGTCACTAGCGACCAAAACATTCAGTACTTC. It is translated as CASSYVTSDQNIQYF.

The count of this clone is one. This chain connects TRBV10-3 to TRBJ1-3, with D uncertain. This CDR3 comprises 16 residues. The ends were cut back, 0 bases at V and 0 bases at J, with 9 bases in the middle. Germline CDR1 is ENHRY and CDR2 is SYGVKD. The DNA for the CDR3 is TGTGCCATCAGTGAGTCGAGGCCGGGCTCTGGAAACACCATATATTTT. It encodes CAISESRPGSGNTIYF.

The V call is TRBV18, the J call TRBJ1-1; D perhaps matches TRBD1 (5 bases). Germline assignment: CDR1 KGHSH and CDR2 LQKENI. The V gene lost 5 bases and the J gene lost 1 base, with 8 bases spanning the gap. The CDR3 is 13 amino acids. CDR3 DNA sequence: TGTGCCAGCTCATATACAGGGAACACTGAAGCTTTCTTT. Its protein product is CASSYTGNTEAFF.

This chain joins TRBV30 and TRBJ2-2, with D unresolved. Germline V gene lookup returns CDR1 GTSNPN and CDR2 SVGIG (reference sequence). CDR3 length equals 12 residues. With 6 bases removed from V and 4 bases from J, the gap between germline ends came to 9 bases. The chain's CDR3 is CACPGFTGELFF. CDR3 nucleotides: TGTGCCTGCCCGGGCTTCACCGGGGAGCTGTTTTTT.

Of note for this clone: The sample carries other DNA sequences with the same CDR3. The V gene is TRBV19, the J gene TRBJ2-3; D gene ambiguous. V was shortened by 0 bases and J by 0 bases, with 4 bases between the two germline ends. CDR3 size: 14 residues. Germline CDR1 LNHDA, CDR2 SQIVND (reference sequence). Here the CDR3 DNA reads TGTGCCAGTAGTATAGATGGGAGCACAGATACGCAGTATTTT. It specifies CASSIDGSTDTQYF.

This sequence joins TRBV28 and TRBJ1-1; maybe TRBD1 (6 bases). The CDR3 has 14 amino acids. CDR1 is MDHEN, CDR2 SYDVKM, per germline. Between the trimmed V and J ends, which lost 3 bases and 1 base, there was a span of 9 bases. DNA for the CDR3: TGTGCCAGCAGTTTCTTGACAGGGAACACTGAAGCTTTCTTT. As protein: CASSFLTGNTEAFF.

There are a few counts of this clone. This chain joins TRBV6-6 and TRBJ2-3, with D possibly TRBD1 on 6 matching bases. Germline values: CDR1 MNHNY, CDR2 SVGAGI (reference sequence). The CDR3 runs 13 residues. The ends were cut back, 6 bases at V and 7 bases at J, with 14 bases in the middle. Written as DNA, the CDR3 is TGTGCCAGCAGGGCCCGAGGGGGTCATACGCAGTATTTT. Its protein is CASRARGGHTQYF.

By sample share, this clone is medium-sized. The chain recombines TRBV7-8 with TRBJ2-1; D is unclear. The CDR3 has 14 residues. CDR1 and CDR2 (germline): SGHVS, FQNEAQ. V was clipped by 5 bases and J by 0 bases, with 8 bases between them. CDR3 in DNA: TGTGCCAGCAGCCCCGGTAGCTCCTACAATGAGCAGTTCTTC. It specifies CASSPGSSYNEQFF.

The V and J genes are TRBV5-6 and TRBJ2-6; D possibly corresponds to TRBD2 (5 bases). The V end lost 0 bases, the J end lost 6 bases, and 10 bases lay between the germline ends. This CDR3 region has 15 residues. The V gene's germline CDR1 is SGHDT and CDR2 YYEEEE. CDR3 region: CASSLVGSEANVLTF. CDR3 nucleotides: TGTGCCAGCAGCTTGGTGGGGAGTGAGGCCAACGTCCTGACTTTC. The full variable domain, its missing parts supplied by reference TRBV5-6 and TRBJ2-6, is DAGVTQSPTHLIKTRGQQVTLRCSPKSGHDTVSWYQQALGQGPQFIFQYYEEEERQRGNFPDRFSGHQFPNYSSELNVNALLLGDSALYLCASSLVGSEANVLTFGAGSRLTVL.

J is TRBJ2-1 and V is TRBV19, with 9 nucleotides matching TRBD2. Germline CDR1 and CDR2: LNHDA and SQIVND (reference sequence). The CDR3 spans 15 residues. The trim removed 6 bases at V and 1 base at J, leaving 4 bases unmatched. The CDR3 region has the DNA TGTGCCAGTAGGGAGACTAGCGGATCCTACAATGAGCAGTTCTTC. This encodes CASRETSGSYNEQFF.

This chain's CDR3 is CASSYHRGQNEKLFF. The CDR3 nucleotides are TGTGCCAGCAGCTACCACAGGGGCCAGAATGAAAAACTGTTTTTT. The chain has TRBV28 and TRBJ1-4; 7 bases map to TRBD1. The length of the CDR3 is 15 residues. The germline V gene has CDR1 MDHEN and CDR2 SYDVKM. Trimming took 6 bases from V and 5 from J; bases not matched to a gene: 9.

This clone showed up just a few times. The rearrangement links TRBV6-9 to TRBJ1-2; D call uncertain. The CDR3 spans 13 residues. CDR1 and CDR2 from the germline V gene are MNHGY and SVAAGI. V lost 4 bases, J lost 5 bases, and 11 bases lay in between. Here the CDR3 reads CASSFEQSYGYTF. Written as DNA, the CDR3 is TGTGCCAGCAGTTTCGAGCAATCGTATGGCTACACCTTC.

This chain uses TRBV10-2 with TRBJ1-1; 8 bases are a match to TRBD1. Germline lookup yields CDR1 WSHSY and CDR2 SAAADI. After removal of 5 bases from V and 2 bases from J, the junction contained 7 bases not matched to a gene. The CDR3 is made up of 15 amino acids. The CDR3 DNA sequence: TGCGCCAGCAGTCTGACCGGACAGGGCAACACTGAAGCTTTCTTT. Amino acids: CASSLTGQGNTEAFF.

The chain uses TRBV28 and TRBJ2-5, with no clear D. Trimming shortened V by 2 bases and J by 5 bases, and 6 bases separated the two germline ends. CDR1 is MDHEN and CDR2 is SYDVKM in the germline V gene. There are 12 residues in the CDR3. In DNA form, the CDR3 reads TGTGCCAGCAGTTTAACCTGGGAGACCCAGTACTTC. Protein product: CASSLTWETQYF.

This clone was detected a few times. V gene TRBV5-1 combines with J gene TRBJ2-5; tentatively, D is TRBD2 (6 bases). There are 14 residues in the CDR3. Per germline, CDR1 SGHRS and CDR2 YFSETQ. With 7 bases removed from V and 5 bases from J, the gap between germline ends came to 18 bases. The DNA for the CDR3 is TGCGCCAGCGGTTCAACCGGGACTCGGGAGACCCAGTACTTC. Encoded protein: CASGSTGTRETQYF. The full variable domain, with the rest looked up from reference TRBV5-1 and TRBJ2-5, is KAGVTQTPRYLIKTRGQQVTLSCSPISGHRSVSWYQQTPGQGLQFLFEYFSETQRNKGNFPGRFSGRQFSNSRSEMNVSTLELGDSALYLCASGSTGTRETQYFGPGTRLLVL.